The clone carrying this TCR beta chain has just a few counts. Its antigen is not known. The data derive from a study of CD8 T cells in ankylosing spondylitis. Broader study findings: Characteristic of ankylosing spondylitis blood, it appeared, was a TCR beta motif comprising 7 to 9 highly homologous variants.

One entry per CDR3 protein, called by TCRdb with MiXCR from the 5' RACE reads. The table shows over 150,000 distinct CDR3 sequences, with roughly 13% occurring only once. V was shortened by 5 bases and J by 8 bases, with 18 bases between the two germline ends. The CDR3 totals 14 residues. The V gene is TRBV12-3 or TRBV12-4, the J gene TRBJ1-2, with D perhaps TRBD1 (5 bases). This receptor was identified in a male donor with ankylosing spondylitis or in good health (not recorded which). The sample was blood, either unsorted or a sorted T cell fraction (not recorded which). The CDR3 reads CASSVNSAWGGYTF. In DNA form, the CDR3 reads TGTGCCAGCAGTGTGAACAGTGCCTGGGGGGGCTACACCTTC.